The clone carrying this TCR beta chain occurred a few times. Its antigen is not identified. The data are from a study of T-cell memory formation after mild COVID-19. With V trimmed by 4 bases and J by 6 bases, 11 bases remained unmatched. CDR1 is MNHEY and CDR2 is SVGAGI in the germline V gene. The CDR3 runs to 16 residues. Study-wide results and caveats: Pre-infection memory carried some responding clones, suggesting that cross-reactive memory joined. Still unconfirmed is whether the second-wave clones peaking on day 37 recognized SARS-CoV-2. Among CD4+ contracting clones, most were CM and EM, and CD8+ ones EMRA.

Constant-segment-primed 5'RACE gave TCR alpha and TCR beta cDNA libraries with sample barcodes and UMIs. Each CDR3 protein is one row after TCRdb ran MiXCR on the 5' RACE reads. This table has under 400,000 distinct CDR3 sequences, 25% to 30% appearing once. This receptor was obtained from an adult woman who had mild COVID-19 (a few samples of this study predate the infection). Cell type and time point are not known. The sequencing sample was made of PBMCs or a T cell subset sorted from them (not recorded which). This chain connects TRBV6-5 to TRBJ2-7, with TRBD2 matching over 11 bases. The CDR3 protein is CASSSTELAGEGEQYF. In DNA form, the CDR3 reads TGTGCCAGCAGTTCTACCGAACTAGCGGGAGAGGGCGAGCAGTACTTC.